The 6 T cell receptor beta chains below all came from one sample that was sequenced in a study of blood T cell repertoires in COVID-19. Produced via immunoSEQ multiplex PCR; TCRdb's table is partial and in-frame only. The sample lists more than 85,000 clones; roughly 79% were seen once. Sequencing was carried out using peripheral blood. The receptor set was obtained from a man between 65 and 85 years old with acute or convalescent COVID-19.

In its sample, this clone was seen a few times. The chain combines TRBV2 with TRBJ2-5; 7 bases agree with TRBD2. From germline, CDR1 is SNHLY and CDR2 FYNNEI. The CDR3 loop spans 14 amino acids. Trimming cost V 6 bases and J 3 bases; bases outside gene matches: 7. As DNA, the CDR3 is TGTGCCAGCAGAGAGGGGACTACAAAAGAGACCCAGTACTTC. Translation: CASREGTTKETQYF.

V is TRBV2 and J is TRBJ2-2, with 9 bases lining up with TRBD2. The V segment lost 8 bases and the J segment 2 bases; nucleotides outside the gene matches: 12. The CDR3 loop spans 17 amino acids. Germline lookup yields CDR1 SNHLY and CDR2 FYNNEI. The CDR3, as DNA: TGTGCCAGCTCTAAGGCTAGCGGGACATCCAACACCGGGGAGCTGTTTTTT. It codes for CASSKASGTSNTGELFF.

The CDR3 region is CASSILAGGLPGELFF. As DNA, the CDR3 is TGTGCCAGCAGTATACTAGCGGGAGGGCTTCCCGGGGAGCTGTTTTTT. This chain uses TRBV6-4 with TRBJ2-2, with TRBD2 identical over 13 bases. Trimming took 5 bases from V and 6 from J; bases not matched to a gene: 6. Germline values: CDR1 MRHNA, CDR2 SNTAGT. CDR3 length equals 16 residues.

V gene TRBV5-1 combines with J gene TRBJ2-7, with TRBD1 matching over 7 bases. The junction had 5 bases not matched to a gene; V was cut back by 3 bases and J by 2 bases. Germline V gives CDR1 SGHRS, CDR2 YFSETQ. The CDR3 consists of 14 residues. The CDR3 region is CASSSGQPTYEQYF. The CDR3 DNA reads as TGCGCCAGCAGCTCGGGACAGCCAACCTACGAGCAGTACTTC.

This clone was picked up one time. The genes are TRBV6-5 and TRBJ2-7; 8 nucleotides match TRBD2. V shed 6 bases, J shed 2 bases, and the junction held 6 bases outside the gene matches. The CDR3 totals 14 residues. The germline V gene has CDR1 MNHEY and CDR2 SVGAGI. CDR3 residues: CASRSLSGTYEQYF. In DNA form, the CDR3 reads TGTGCCAGCAGATCCCTTAGCGGGACCTACGAGCAGTACTTC.

The chain has TRBV5-1 and TRBJ1-2; 7 bases align to TRBD1. The CDR3 spans 13 residues. V shed 4 bases, J shed 4 bases, and the junction held 4 bases outside the gene matches. Germline V gene data show CDR1 as SGHRS and CDR2 as YFSETQ. CDR3 in DNA: TGCGCCAGCAGCCGGGACAGCACCTATGGCTACACCTTC. This translates into CASSRDSTYGYTF.